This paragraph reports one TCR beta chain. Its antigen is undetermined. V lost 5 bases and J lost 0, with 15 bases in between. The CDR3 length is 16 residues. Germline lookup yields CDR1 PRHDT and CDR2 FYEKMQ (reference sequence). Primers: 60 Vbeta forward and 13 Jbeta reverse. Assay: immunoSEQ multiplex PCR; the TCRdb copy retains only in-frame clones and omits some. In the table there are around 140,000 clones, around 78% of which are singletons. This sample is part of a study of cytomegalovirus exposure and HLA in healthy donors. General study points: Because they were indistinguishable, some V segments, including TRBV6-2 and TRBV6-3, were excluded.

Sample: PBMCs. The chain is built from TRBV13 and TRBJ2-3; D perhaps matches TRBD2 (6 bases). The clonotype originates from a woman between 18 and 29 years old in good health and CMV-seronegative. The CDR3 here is CASSPPILASTDTQYF. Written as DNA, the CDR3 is TGTGCCAGCAGCCCCCCCATACTAGCAAGCACAGATACGCAGTATTTT. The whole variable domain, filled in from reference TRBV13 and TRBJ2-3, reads AAGVIQSPRHLIKEKRETATLKCYPIPRHDTVYWYQQGPGQDPQFLISFYEKMQSDKGSIPDRFSAQQFSDYHSELNMSSLELGDSALYFCASSPPILASTDTQYFGPGTRLTVL.